This T cell receptor (beta chain) was recorded in a study of T cells in Graves' hyperthyroidism and ophthalmopathy. This CDR3 has 12 residues. In germline, CDR1 is MNHNS, CDR2 SASEGT. The V segment lost 7 bases and the J segment 4 bases; nucleotides outside the gene matches: 2. RNA transcripts yielded amplified TCR beta CDR3 regions. First-round RT-PCR targeting the TCR CDR3 was performed with the HTBI primer set. TCRdb re-called the multiplex PCR reads through MiXCR, storing one row per CDR3 protein. The table lists 560,000 or so distinct CDR3 sequences, about 20% of them singletons. Clinical Activity Scores of at least 3, NOSPECS grades of at least 4 and durations under 3 months characterized ophthalmopathy patients. Orbital computed tomography, thyroid ultrasound, serum thyroxine and TRAb, and clinical symptoms together informed the diagnoses. From 9 to 10 ml of fresh peripheral blood, PBMCs were isolated.

The chain couples TRBV6-1 to TRBJ2-3, with TRBD1 identical over 7 bases. This TCR came from a man in his forties with Graves' ophthalmopathy. The sample was blood. The CDR3 region is CASKGGSDTQYF. The CDR3 region has the DNA TGTGCCAGCAAAGGGGGCTCAGATACGCAGTATTTT.